This T cell receptor beta chain came from a study of CD8+ T cells in alopecia areata. Overall study: Severity among treated patients was scored by the percentage of scalp area affected. Study-wide points: Within the top 100, expanded CD8+ clones significantly decreased with tofacitinib, as did scalp clonality. The link between baseline CD8+ expansion and response remains uncertain with one nonresponder.

Points on this clone: Its antigen is currently unknown.

Germline assignment: CDR1 SGHTA and CDR2 FQGTGA. The CDR3 totals 15 residues. Trimming stripped 3 bases from V and 2 bases from J, with 11 bases between. cDNA prepared by RNA extraction and subsequent reverse transcription served as the template for sequencing. Only in-frame clones appear in the TCRdb table, and some are missing; sequencing was by immunoSEQ multiplex PCR. Of just under 65,000 clones listed, 35% to 55% are singletons. The treatment denotes: oral pan-JAK inhibitor, 5-10 mg twice daily. The rearrangement uses TRBV7-3 and TRBJ2-1; D remains unclear. The clonotype originates from a human donor with alopecia areata. This sample comprised CD8+ T cells sorted from blood, obtained around week 36, from a patient treated with tofacitinib. The CDR3 here is CASSFETPTYNEQFF. The CDR3 DNA follows: TGTGCCAGCAGCTTCGAGACGCCGACCTACAATGAGCAGTTCTTC.